Included here is one TCR beta chain sequence, with context. The sample carries other DNA sequences with the same CDR3. Trimming removed 1 base from V and 2 bases from J; junction bases left unmatched: 2. The CDR3 consists of 15 residues. Germline CDR1 reads SGHNT; CDR2 reads YYREEE (reference sequence). TCRdb's table, derived via immunoSEQ multiplex PCR, lists solely in-frame clones and lacks some. The table lists millions of clones, roughly 94% of them singletons. The sample belongs to a study of shared clonotypes between healthy human individuals. This chain uses TRBV5-4 with TRBJ2-5; 10 bases fit TRBD2. The sample consisted of naive CD4+ T cells sorted from blood. The subset was: CD45RA+ positively selected. The sequence was obtained from a man aged 18 to 35 in good health. The CDR3 here is CASSLTSGVQETQYF. The CDR3 DNA sequence: TGTGCCAGCAGCTTGACTAGCGGGGTACAAGAGACCCAGTACTTC.